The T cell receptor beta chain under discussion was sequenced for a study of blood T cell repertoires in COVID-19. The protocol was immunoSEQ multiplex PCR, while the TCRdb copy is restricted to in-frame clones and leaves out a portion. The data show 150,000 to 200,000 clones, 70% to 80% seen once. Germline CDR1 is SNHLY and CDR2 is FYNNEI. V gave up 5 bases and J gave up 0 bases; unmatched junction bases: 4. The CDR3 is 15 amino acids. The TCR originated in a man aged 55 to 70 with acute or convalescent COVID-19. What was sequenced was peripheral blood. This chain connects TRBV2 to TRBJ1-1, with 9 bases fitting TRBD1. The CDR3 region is CASSTQGALNTEAFF. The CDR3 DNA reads TGTGCCAGCAGTACACAGGGGGCCCTGAACACTGAAGCTTTCTTT.